This T cell receptor (beta chain) originates from a study of blood T cell repertoires in COVID-19. Background on the study: Samples of COVID-19 (acute and convalescent) were obtained from the United States, Italy and Spain. Nucleic acid was either cDNA or gDNA, and it came from T cells, B-cell-depleted T cells, or PBMCs.

Methods used by the authors: Estimation of nucleated cell counts was performed using reference gene primer amplification. The table came from immunoSEQ multiplex PCR; TCRdb's copy has only in-frame clones and leaves some out. D and trimming were read from the DNA, whereas the V and J calls and clone size are those reported in that table. The table shows fewer than 300,000 clones, with 82% occurring only once. Germline CDR1 is SGHVS and CDR2 is FNYEAQ. Between the trimmed V and J ends, which lost 0 bases and 4 bases, there was a span of 9 bases. The CDR3 is 15 residues long. Material for sequencing was peripheral blood. J is TRBJ2-2 and V is TRBV7-6, with D perhaps matching TRBD2 (5 bases). The TCR originated in a woman between 18 and 30 years old with acute or convalescent COVID-19. The CDR3, as DNA: TGTGCCAGCAGCTTAGCCAGCGGCCCCACCGGGGAGCTGTTTTTT. This translates into CASSLASGPTGELFF.